One T cell receptor beta chain is described in this entry. Its antigen remains unidentified. TCRdb redid the calling of the 5' RACE reads with MiXCR, one entry per CDR3 protein. The table has 350,000 to 500,000 distinct CDR3 sequences, about 25% seen once. This specimen belongs to a study of T-cell memory formation after mild COVID-19. Regarding the study as a whole: Largely, contracting CD4+ clones fell within CM and EM, and contracting CD8+ clones within EMRA.

CDR1 is SGDLS and CDR2 is YYNGEE in the germline V gene. The CDR3 runs to 13 residues. V lost 0 bases, J lost 7 bases, and 9 bases lay in between. This receptor was obtained from an adult woman who had mild COVID-19 (a few samples of this study predate the infection). Cell type and time point are not known. J is TRBJ2-3 and V is TRBV9; D may be TRBD2 (5 bases). The sample was PBMCs or a T cell subset sorted from them (not recorded which). Here the CDR3 DNA reads TGTGCCAGCAGCGTAGCGGGGATAAATACGCAGTATTTT. Protein product: CASSVAGINTQYF. Full variable domain (rest looked up from reference TRBV9 and TRBJ2-3): DSGVTQTPKHLITATGQRVTLRCSPRSGDLSVYWYQQSLDQGLQFLIQYYNGEERAKGNILERFSAQQFPDLHSELNLSSLELGDSALYFCASSVAGINTQYFGPGTRLTVL.